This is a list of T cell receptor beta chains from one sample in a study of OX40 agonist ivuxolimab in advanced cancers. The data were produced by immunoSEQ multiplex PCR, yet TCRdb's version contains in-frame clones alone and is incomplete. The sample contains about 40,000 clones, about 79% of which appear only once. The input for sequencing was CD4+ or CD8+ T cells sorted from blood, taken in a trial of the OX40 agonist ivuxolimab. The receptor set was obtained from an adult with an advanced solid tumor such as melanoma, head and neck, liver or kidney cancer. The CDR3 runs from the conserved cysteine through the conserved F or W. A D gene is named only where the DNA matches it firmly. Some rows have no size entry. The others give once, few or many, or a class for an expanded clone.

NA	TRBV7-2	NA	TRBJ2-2	TGTGCCAGCAGCTTAGACCGGGGTACCGGGGAGCTGTTTTTT	CASSLDRGTGELFF
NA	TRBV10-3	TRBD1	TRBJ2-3	TGTGCCATCAGTCCGAGGACAGGGGCAGATACGCAGTATTTT	CAISPRTGADTQYF
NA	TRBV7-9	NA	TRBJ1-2	TGTGCCAGCAGCCAGATAGTGGATGGCTACACCTTC	CASSQIVDGYTF
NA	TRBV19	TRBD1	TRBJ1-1	TGTGCCAGTAGTCCAGGACAGGGTGAAGCTTTCTTT	CASSPGQGEAFF
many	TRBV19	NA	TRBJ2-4	TGTGCCAGTATGGGTTGGCCCTTGAACATTCAGTACTTC	CASMGWPLNIQYF
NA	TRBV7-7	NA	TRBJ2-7	TGTGCCAGCAGCTTAGGTGGGAAAAATTACGAGCAGTACTTC	CASSLGGKNYEQYF
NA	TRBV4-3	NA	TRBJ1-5	TGCGCCAGCAGCCCCCAGGGGCGGCAGCCCCAGCATTTT	CASSPQGRQPQHF
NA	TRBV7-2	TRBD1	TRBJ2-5	TGTGCCAGCAGCCCGGACAGGTGGGCGTTAGAGACCCAGTACTTC	CASSPDRWALETQYF
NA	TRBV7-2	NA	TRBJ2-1	TGTGCCAGCAGCCAAGCGCCTTCTCCCCACAATGAGCAGTTCTTC	CASSQAPSPHNEQFF
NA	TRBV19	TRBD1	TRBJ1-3	TGTGCCAGTAGTCGGTCAACAGGGGACTACTCTGGAAACACCATATATTTT	CASSRSTGDYSGNTIYF
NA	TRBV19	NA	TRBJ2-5	TGTGCCAGTAGTATGAGTCAGGTCGACTTAAATCAAGAGACCCAGTACTTC	CASSMSQVDLNQETQYF
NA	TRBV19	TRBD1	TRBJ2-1	TGTGCCAGTAGTCCCAAGGGACAGGGGGGTCTCAATGAGCAGTTCTTC	CASSPKGQGGLNEQFF
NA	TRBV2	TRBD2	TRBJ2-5	TGTGCCAGCAGTGATGGGCAGCGGGGGATCGCCGAGGAGACCCAGTACTTC	CASSDGQRGIAEETQYF
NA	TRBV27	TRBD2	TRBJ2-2	TGTGCCAGCAGTTTGCAGCGGGAGAACACCGGGGAGCTGTTTTTT	CASSLQRENTGELFF
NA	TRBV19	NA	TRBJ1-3	TGTGCCAGTAGTATAGGGGGCTCTGGAAACACCATATATTTT	CASSIGGSGNTIYF
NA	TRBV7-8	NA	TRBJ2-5	TGTGCCAGCAGTTACGAGGAGCAAGAGACCCAGTACTTC	CASSYEEQETQYF
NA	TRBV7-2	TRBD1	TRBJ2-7	TGTGCCAGCAGCTTAGGGACAGGGGTGTCCTACGAGCAGTACTTC	CASSLGTGVSYEQYF
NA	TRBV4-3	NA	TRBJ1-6	TGCGCCAGCAGCCAAGATGAGCCTACTAATTCACCCCTCCACTTT	CASSQDEPTNSPLHF
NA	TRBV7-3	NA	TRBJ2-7	TGTGCCAGCAGCTTCTCCGGGTGGGGAAACGAGCAGTACTTC	CASSFSGWGNEQYF
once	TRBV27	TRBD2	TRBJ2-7	TGTGCCAGCAGAGGCCTAAGCGGGAGGACCGACGAGCAGTACTTC	CASRGLSGRTDEQYF
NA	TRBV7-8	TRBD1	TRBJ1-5	TGTGCCAGCAGCTTAGGGACAGGGCACCAGCCCCAGCATTTT	CASSLGTGHQPQHF
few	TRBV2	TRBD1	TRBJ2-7	TGTGCCAGCAGGAGACAGGGGAATGAGCAGTACTTC	CASRRQGNEQYF
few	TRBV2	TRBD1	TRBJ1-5	TGTGCCAGCAGTGGGGACAGGTTCAATCAGCCCCAGCATTTT	CASSGDRFNQPQHF
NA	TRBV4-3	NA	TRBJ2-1	TGCGCCAGCAGCCTCGGGGCTCAGAACAATGAGCAGTTCTTC	CASSLGAQNNEQFF
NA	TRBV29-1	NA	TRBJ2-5	TGCAGCGTTGAAGTGGGGGGAGAGACCCAGTACTTC	CSVEVGGETQYF
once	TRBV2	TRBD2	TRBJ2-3	TGTGCCAGCAGCCTGGGGGTGGCGGGGGTCGATACGCAGTATTTT	CASSLGVAGVDTQYF
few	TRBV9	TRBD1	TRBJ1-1	TGTGCCAGCAGCGTAGTCCCGGGACAGGGACTAGCTTTCTTT	CASSVVPGQGLAFF
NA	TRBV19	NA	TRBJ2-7	TGTGCCAGTAGTTCTTCCGACGGGTACGAGCAGTACTTC	CASSSSDGYEQYF
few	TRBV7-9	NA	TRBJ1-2	TGTGCCGCGGGGGGAATCGACTATGGCTACACCTTC	CAAGGIDYGYTF
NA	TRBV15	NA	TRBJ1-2	TGTGCCACCAGCAGAGACCCGGGCGCCGGTGGCTACACCTTC	CATSRDPGAGGYTF